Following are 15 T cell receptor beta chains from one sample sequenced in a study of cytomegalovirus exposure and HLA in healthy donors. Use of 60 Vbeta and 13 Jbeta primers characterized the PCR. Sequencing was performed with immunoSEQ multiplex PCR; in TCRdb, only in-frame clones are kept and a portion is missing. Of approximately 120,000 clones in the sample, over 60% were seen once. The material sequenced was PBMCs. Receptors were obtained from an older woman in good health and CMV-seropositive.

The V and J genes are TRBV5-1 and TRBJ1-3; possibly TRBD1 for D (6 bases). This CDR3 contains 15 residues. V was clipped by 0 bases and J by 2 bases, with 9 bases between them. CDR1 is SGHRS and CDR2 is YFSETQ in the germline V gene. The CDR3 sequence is CASSLEGEAGNTIYF. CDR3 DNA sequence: TGCGCCAGCAGCTTGGAGGGGGAAGCTGGAAACACCATATATTTT.

In DNA, the CDR3 is TGCGCCAGCAGCTTGGGACAGGGCACGTGGACCTACAATGAGCAGTTCTTC. It codes for CASSLGQGTWTYNEQFF. J is TRBJ2-1 and V is TRBV5-1; 7 bases match TRBD1. V shed 0 bases, J shed 2 bases, and the junction held 8 bases outside the gene matches. The CDR3 length is 17 residues. Germline lookup yields CDR1 SGHRS and CDR2 YFSETQ.

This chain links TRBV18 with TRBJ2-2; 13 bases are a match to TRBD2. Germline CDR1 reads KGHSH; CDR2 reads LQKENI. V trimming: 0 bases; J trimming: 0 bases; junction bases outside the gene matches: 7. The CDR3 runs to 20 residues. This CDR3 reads CASSPPGLAGVIANTGELFF. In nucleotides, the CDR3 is TGTGCCAGCTCACCACCCGGACTAGCGGGAGTTATCGCGAACACCGGGGAGCTGTTTTTT.

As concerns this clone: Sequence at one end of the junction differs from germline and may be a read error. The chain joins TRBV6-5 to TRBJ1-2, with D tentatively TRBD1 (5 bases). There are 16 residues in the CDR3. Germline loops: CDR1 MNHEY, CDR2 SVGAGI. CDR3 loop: CAGSYRAYEGRDGYTF. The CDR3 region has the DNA TGTGCCGGCAGTTACCGGGCTTACGAGGGGAGGGATGGCTACACCTTC.

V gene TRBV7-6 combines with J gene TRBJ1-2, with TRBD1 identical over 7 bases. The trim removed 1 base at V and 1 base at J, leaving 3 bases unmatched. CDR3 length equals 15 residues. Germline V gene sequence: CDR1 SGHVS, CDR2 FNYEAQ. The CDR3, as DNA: TGTGCCAGCAGCTTAGGCGACAGGGTTAACTATGGCTACACCTTC. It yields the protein CASSLGDRVNYGYTF.

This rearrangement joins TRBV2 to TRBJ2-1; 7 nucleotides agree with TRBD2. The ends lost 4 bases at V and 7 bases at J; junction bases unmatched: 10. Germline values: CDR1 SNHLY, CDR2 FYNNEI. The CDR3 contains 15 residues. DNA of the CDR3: TGTGCCAGCAGTGCGGAGGGAGGGCACCGGAATGAGCAGTTCTTC. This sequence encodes CASSAEGGHRNEQFF.

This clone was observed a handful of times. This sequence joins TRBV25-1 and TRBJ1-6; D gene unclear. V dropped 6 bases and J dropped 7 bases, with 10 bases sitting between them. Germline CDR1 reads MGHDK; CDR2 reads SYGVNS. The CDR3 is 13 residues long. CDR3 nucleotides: TGTGCCAGCAGCTTGACATTCAATTCACCCCTCCACTTT. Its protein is CASSLTFNSPLHF.

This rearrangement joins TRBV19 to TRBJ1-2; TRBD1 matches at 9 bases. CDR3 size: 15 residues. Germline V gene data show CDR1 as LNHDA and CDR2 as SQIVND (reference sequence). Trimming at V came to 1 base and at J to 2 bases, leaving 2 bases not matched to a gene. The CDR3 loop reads CASSIVGTGNYGYTF. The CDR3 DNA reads TGTGCCAGTAGTATAGTTGGGACAGGGAACTATGGCTACACCTTC. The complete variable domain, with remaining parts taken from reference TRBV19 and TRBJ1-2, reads DGGITQSPKYLFRKEGQNVTLSCEQNLNHDAMYWYRQDPGQGLRLIYYSQIVNDFQKGDIAEGYSVSREKKESFPLTVTSAQKNPTAFYLCASSIVGTGNYGYTFGSGTRLTVV.

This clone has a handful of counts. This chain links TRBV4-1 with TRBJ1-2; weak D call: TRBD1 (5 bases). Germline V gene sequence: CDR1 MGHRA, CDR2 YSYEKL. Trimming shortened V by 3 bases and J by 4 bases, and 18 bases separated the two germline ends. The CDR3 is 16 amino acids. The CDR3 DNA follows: TGCGCCAGCAGCCAGATGGGGCATACTGACACCTATGGCTACACCTTC. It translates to CASSQMGHTDTYGYTF.

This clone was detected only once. CDR3 protein: CASSALPDRGYYNEQFF. The CDR3 nucleotides are TGTGCCAGCAGTGCACTTCCGGACAGGGGGTACTACAATGAGCAGTTCTTC. The rearrangement joins TRBV6-1 to TRBJ2-1, with TRBD1 identical over 10 bases. Per germline, CDR1 MNHNS and CDR2 SASEGT. V dropped 4 bases and J dropped 3; count of bases not matched to a gene: 9. The CDR3 extends over 17 amino acids.

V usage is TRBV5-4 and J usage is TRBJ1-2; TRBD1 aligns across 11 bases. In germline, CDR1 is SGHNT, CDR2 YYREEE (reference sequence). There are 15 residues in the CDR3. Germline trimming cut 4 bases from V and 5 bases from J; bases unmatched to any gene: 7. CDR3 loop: CASSPGQGVWYGYTF. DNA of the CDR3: TGTGCCAGCAGCCCGGGACAGGGGGTGTGGTATGGCTACACCTTC.

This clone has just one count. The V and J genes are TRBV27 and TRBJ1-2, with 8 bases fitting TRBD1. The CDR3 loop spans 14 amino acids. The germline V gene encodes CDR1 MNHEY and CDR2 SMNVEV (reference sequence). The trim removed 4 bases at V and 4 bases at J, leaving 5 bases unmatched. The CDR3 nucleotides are TGTGCCAGCAGTTCACAGGGGGGCCCCTATGGCTACACCTTC. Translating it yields CASSSQGGPYGYTF.

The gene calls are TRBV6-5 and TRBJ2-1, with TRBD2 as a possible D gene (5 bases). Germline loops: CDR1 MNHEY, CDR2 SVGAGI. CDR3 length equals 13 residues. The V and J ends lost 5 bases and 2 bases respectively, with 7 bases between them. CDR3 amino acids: CASSLAAYNEQFF. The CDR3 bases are TGTGCCAGCAGTCTAGCAGCCTACAATGAGCAGTTCTTC.

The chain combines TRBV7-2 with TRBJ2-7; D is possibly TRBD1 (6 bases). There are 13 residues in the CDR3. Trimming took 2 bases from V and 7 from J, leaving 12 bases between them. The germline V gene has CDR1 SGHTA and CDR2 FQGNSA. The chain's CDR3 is CASSLTGSLEQYF. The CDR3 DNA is TGTGCCAGCAGCTTAACAGGGTCGTTGGAGCAGTACTTC.

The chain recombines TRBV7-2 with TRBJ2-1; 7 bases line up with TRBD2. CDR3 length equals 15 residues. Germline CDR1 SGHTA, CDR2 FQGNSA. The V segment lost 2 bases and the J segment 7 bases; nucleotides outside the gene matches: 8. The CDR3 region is CASSLSSGTTNEQFF. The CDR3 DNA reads TGTGCCAGCAGCTTATCGTCCGGGACTACGAATGAGCAGTTCTTC.